The subject of this entry is one TCR beta chain. The data were obtained in a study of blood T cell repertoires in COVID-19. Study-wide context: T cells, B-cell-depleted T cells, or PBMCs supplied cDNA or gDNA.

In the original workflow: From reference gene primer amplification, estimates of nucleated cell counts were derived. The protocol was immunoSEQ multiplex PCR, while the TCRdb copy is restricted to in-frame clones and leaves out a portion. The DNA gave D and trimming, while V, J and clone size come from that table. The sample shows about 260,000 clones, less than 90% of them seen only once. CDR1 and CDR2 (germline): LNHDA, SQIVND (reference sequence). V lost 6 bases, J lost 0 bases, and 14 bases lay in between. CDR3 length: 15 residues. This sequence originates from a man aged 25-40 years with active or convalescent COVID-19. Material for sequencing was peripheral blood. V usage is TRBV19 and J usage is TRBJ1-2; D is uncertain. The CDR3 here is CASRVGEPTNYGYTF. The DNA of the CDR3 is TGTGCCAGTAGGGTCGGGGAACCGACTAACTATGGCTACACCTTC. The whole variable domain, filled in from reference TRBV19 and TRBJ1-2, reads DGGITQSPKYLFRKEGQNVTLSCEQNLNHDAMYWYRQDPGQGLRLIYYSQIVNDFQKGDIAEGYSVSREKKESFPLTVTSAQKNPTAFYLCASRVGEPTNYGYTFGSGTRLTVV.